The next 15 T cell receptor beta chains were all read from a single sample in a study of blood T cell repertoires in COVID-19. Method: immunoSEQ multiplex PCR; TCRdb's copy keeps in-frame clones and lacks some. The sample holds 40,000 to 45,000 clones, roughly 90% seen once. The sequencing input was peripheral blood. These receptor sequences come from a human donor in a cohort sampled during active COVID-19.

This chain connects TRBV5-6 to TRBJ2-3; D is possibly TRBD1 (5 bases). Deletions cut 1 base from V and 5 bases from J, with 8 bases between. CDR1 and CDR2 from the germline V gene are SGHDT and YYEEEE. The CDR3 consists of 13 residues. In nucleotides, the CDR3 is TGTGCCAGCAGCTTGATCAGGGTAGATACGCAGTATTTT. It specifies CASSLIRVDTQYF.

The gene calls are TRBV6-2 or TRBV6-3 and TRBJ2-5; 7 bases map to TRBD2. The J segment lost 4 bases and the V segment lost 0 bases, leaving 23 bases of the junction unmatched. Germline V gene sequence: CDR1 MNHEY, CDR2 SVGEGT. This CDR3 is 21 amino acids long. The CDR3 protein is CASSYSANPAGGRVVGETQYF. The CDR3 DNA reads as TGTGCCAGCAGTTACTCCGCAAACCCCGCTGGCGGGAGAGTGGTGGGAGAGACCCAGTACTTC.

A single count supports this clone. The rearrangement links TRBV30 to TRBJ1-2, with TRBD1 as a possible D gene (5 bases). The V and J ends lost 1 base and 2 bases respectively, with 14 bases between them. Germline V gene lookup returns CDR1 GTSNPN and CDR2 SVGIG (reference sequence). The CDR3 sequence is 15 residues long. The CDR3 here is CAWSAPDSRNYGYTF. CDR3 DNA: TGTGCCTGGAGTGCCCCTGACAGTCGAAACTATGGCTACACCTTC.

This chain connects TRBV2 to TRBJ2-6, with 7 bases that match TRBD1. CDR1 and CDR2 from the germline V gene are SNHLY and FYNNEI. With 6 bases clipped from V and 4 bases from J, the junction kept 3 bases outside the gene matches. The CDR3 is made up of 14 amino acids. CDR3 in DNA: TGTGCCAGCAGACAGGGGTTCGGGGCCAACGTCCTGACTTTC. Translated: CASRQGFGANVLTF.

In nucleotides, the CDR3 is TGTGCCAGCAGTTATTCTGGGACTAGGTCAGATACGCAGTATTTT. Amino acids: CASSYSGTRSDTQYF. V is TRBV6-9 and J is TRBJ2-3; 8 bases line up with TRBD2. The germline V gene encodes CDR1 MNHGY and CDR2 SVAAGI. The CDR3 consists of 15 residues. Trimming took 0 bases from V and 4 from J; bases not matched to a gene: 3.

CDR3 in amino acids: CASSLRGLAYTGELFF. The DNA of the CDR3 is TGTGCCAGCAGCTTGAGGGGACTAGCGTACACCGGGGAGCTGTTTTTT. The J gene is TRBJ2-2, the V gene TRBV5-8; 10 bases line up with TRBD2. V shed 1 base and J 3 bases; nucleotides not matched to a gene: 3. Germline-derived CDR1 and CDR2 are SGHTS and YDEGEE. The length of the CDR3 is 16 residues.

The V and J genes are TRBV2 and TRBJ2-3, with 11 bases fitting TRBD2. The CDR3 is 20 amino acids. Trimming took 1 base from V and 3 from J; bases not matched to a gene: 15. Germline V CDR1 and CDR2: SNHLY, FYNNEI. The CDR3: CASSEVGGTSGSAETDTQYF. CDR3 bases: TGTGCCAGCAGTGAAGTAGGGGGGACTAGCGGATCTGCAGAGACAGATACGCAGTATTTT. Looking up the rest from reference TRBV2 and TRBJ2-3 gives the full variable domain: EPEVTQTPSHQVTQMGQEVILRCVPISNHLYFYWYRQILGQKVEFLVSFYNNEISEKSEIFDDQFSVERPDGSNFTLKIRSTKLEDSAMYFCASSEVGGTSGSAETDTQYFGPGTRLTVL.

The J gene is TRBJ1-2, the V gene TRBV7-8, with 10 nucleotides matching TRBD1. The germline V gene encodes CDR1 SGHVS and CDR2 FQNEAQ. The junction had 12 bases not matched to a gene; V was cut back by 5 bases and J by 6 bases. This CDR3 spans 16 amino acids. In DNA form, the CDR3 reads TGTGCCAGCAGCGAACGAGACAGGGGGCTGAGAGATGGCTACACCTTC. Translating it yields CASSERDRGLRDGYTF.

V is TRBV28 and J is TRBJ2-1; D unclear. V was clipped by 4 bases and J by 2 bases, with 15 bases between them. The CDR3 runs to 16 residues. The V gene's germline CDR1 is MDHEN and CDR2 SYDVKM. The CDR3 here is CASSSPTETTYNEQFF. CDR3 sequence (DNA): TGTGCCAGCAGTTCGCCAACAGAGACCACCTACAATGAGCAGTTCTTC.

To note about this clone: At the DNA level, this CDR3 is encoded by other sequences in the same sample as well. As DNA, the CDR3 is TGTGCCAGCAGTTATCAGGGTCCCAATGAGCAGTTCTTC. This gives the protein CASSYQGPNEQFF. This chain joins TRBV6-5 and TRBJ2-1, with D possibly TRBD1 on 5 matching bases. The germline V and J ends were trimmed by 3 bases and 6 bases, with 9 bases remaining between them. Germline assignment: CDR1 MNHEY and CDR2 SVGAGI. The CDR3 spans 13 residues.

The DNA for the CDR3 is TGTGCCTGGAGCCGGGACAGAGCTCCCAATGAGCAGTTCTTC. Its translation: CAWSRDRAPNEQFF. This chain connects TRBV30 to TRBJ2-1; 7 bases agree with TRBD1. Losses at the gene ends were 3 bases for V and 6 bases for J; bases not matched to a gene: 8. The V gene's germline CDR1 is GTSNPN and CDR2 SVGIG (reference sequence). This CDR3 comprises 14 residues.

This chain joins TRBV6-6 and TRBJ1-6; weak D call: TRBD1 (5 bases). Looked up from germline, CDR1 is MNHNY and CDR2 is SVGAGI (reference sequence). The CDR3 consists of 16 residues. V lost 6 bases, J lost 6 bases, and 18 bases lay in between. CDR3 residues: CASSPGQGTFNSPLHF. As DNA, the CDR3 is TGTGCCAGCAGCCCCGGTCAGGGTACCTTTAATTCACCCCTCCACTTT.

The rearrangement uses TRBV5-1 and TRBJ2-7; 13 bases match TRBD2. The CDR3 totals 15 residues. CDR1 is SGHRS, CDR2 YFSETQ, per germline. Trimming removed 3 bases from V and 7 bases from J; junction bases left unmatched: 7. CDR3 protein: CASSSGTSGTKEQYF. DNA of the CDR3: TGCGCCAGCAGCTCCGGGACTAGCGGGACGAAGGAGCAGTACTTC.

The rearrangement uses TRBV7-2 and TRBJ2-2; 13 bases line up with TRBD2. The CDR3 runs 14 residues. V lost 10 bases, J lost 6 bases, and 5 bases stayed unmatched. Germline values: CDR1 SGHTA, CDR2 FQGNSA. The CDR3 DNA reads as TGTGCCATCTGGACTAGCGGGAGCGCCGGGGAGCTGTTTTTT. Amino acid sequence: CAIWTSGSAGELFF.

This rearrangement joins TRBV3-1 (or the pseudogene TRBV3-2) to TRBJ1-1; D unresolved. The V gene lost 5 bases and the J gene lost 10 bases, with 11 bases spanning the gap. This CDR3 has 11 residues. CDR1 LGHDT and CDR2 YNNKEL come from the germline V gene (reference sequence). CDR3 sequence reads: CASSAESRAFF. As DNA, the CDR3 is TGTGCCAGCAGCGCGGAGTCTAGAGCTTTCTTT.